This T cell receptor (beta chain) was profiled in a study of spatial heterogeneity in lung cancer. CDR3 length: 16 amino acids. Germline CDR1 SNHLY, CDR2 FYNNEI. Trimming took off 10 bases at V and 3 bases at J, with 19 bases between the two ends. Findings and caveats of the study: In blood, ubiquitous expanded tumor TCRs appeared more at resection than follow-up.

With regard to this clonotype: What it binds is not known.

As to time point: sample taken at primary tumor resection. There were 70 to 80 donors, all of them untreated patients with early-stage non-small cell lung cancer. The presence of a unique molecular identifier marked each TCR cDNA molecule. MiXCR, applied by TCRdb to the 5' RACE reads, yields one record per CDR3 protein. The sample shows 20,000 to 25,000 distinct CDR3 sequences, around 4.3% of them seen only once. The chain carries TRBV2 and TRBJ1-6, with D perhaps TRBD1 (5 bases). The receptor comes from a male donor with early-stage non-small cell lung cancer. The source was PBMCs, collected at surgery. This chain's CDR3 is CAILGAGSVYNSPLHF. CDR3 DNA: TGTGCCATACTCGGGGCAGGGAGCGTCTATAATTCACCCCTCCACTTT.